What follows is one T cell receptor beta chain and its context. Its antigen remains unknown. This record belongs to a study of T cells expressing NK-cell markers. Study overall: Repertoire data for TCR beta were derived from sorted T cells (CD3+CD56+NKG2C+, CD3+CD56+NKG2C- and CD3+CD56-NKG2C+). The authors sequenced eight donors, of whom seven were HCMV-seropositive and one was seronegative. Study outcomes and limitations: In about 6 donors, dominant CD3+CD56+NKG2C+ clones formed about 1.0-7.5% of CD8+ cells.

For TCR beta, cDNA was produced by 5'RACE template switching with UMIs. Using the 5' RACE reads, TCRdb records one entry per CDR3 protein without DNA. The sample data list about 260,000 distinct CDR3 sequences. CDR3 size: 14 residues. Germline V CDR1 and CDR2: SGHRS, YFSETQ. V gene TRBV5-1 combines with J gene TRBJ2-1; TCRdb designates TRBD1, a call that cannot be tested without DNA. This receptor was taken from a man between 18 and 29 years old in good health. What was sequenced was blood T cells: a sorted CD56 or NKG2C T cell subset, CD4+ or CD8+ T cells, or bulk PBMC T cells (not recorded which). CDR3 sequence: CASSLVPPKDEQFF.